The rows below give T cell receptor beta chains drawn from one sample of a study of OX40 agonist ivuxolimab in advanced cancers. Profiling relied on immunoSEQ multiplex PCR, and the TCRdb table lists in-frame clones only, not all of them. The table includes approximately 90,000 clones, roughly 87% detected once. The material was CD4+ or CD8+ T cells sorted from blood, obtained in a trial of the OX40 agonist ivuxolimab. Receptor source: an adult with an advanced solid tumor such as melanoma, head and neck, liver or kidney cancer. CDR3s include the opening cysteine and the closing phenylalanine or tryptophan. The D gene is left open where the match is weak. Clone size is shown for a subset of rows, as once, few, many or a class of expanded clone.

few	14	TRBV4-2	TRBJ2-7	NA	CASSQSHPLYEQYF	TGTGCCAGCAGCCAAAGCCATCCTCTATACGAGCAGTACTTC
once	11	TRBV2	TRBJ2-5	NA	CASRTTSTQYF	TGTGCCAGCAGGACCACTTCGACCCAGTACTTC
NA	11	TRBV28	TRBJ1-2	NA	CASSFVSGYTF	TGTGCCAGCAGTTTTGTCTCGGGCTACACCTTC
NA	16	TRBV7-2	TRBJ2-6	NA	CASSPQGGAGANVLTF	TGTGCCAGCAGTCCGCAGGGGGGCGCTGGGGCCAACGTCCTGACTTTC
NA	14	TRBV11-2	TRBJ2-1	TRBD1	CASSSRTGFDEQFF	TGTGCCAGCAGCTCTCGGACAGGTTTCGATGAGCAGTTCTTC
NA	11	TRBV30	TRBJ2-7	TRBD1	CAWSVDRTEYF	TGTGCCTGGAGTGTGGACAGGACAGAGTACTTC
NA	13	TRBV19	TRBJ2-1	TRBD1	CASSSQGANEQFF	TGTGCCAGTAGTTCACAGGGGGCCAATGAGCAGTTCTTC
NA	14	TRBV6-5	TRBJ2-7	NA	CASTPVGNAYEQYF	TGTGCCAGCACCCCGGTAGGCAATGCGTACGAGCAGTACTTC
NA	18	TRBV5-6	TRBJ2-7	TRBD1	CASSLGIIRDRAAYEQYF	TGTGCCAGCAGCTTGGGAATAATCCGGGACAGGGCGGCCTACGAGCAGTACTTC
NA	15	TRBV15	TRBJ2-7	TRBD2	CATSTLAGGVHEQYF	TGTGCCACCAGCACATTAGCGGGAGGAGTCCACGAGCAGTACTTC
NA	15	TRBV5-4	TRBJ2-2	NA	CASSRSGVNTGELFF	TGTGCCAGCAGCCGGAGTGGGGTTAACACCGGGGAGCTGTTTTTT
NA	16	TRBV2	TRBJ2-1	NA	CASSEYSSGTRNEQFF	TGTGCCAGCAGTGAATACAGTAGCGGAACAAGGAATGAGCAGTTCTTC
NA	14	TRBV11-2	TRBJ2-1	NA	CASSPGNQDNEQFF	TGTGCCAGCAGCCCCGGGAATCAGGACAATGAGCAGTTCTTC
once	15	TRBV2	TRBJ1-3	TRBD1	CASSEQGATGNTIYF	TGTGCCAGCAGTGAGCAGGGGGCAACTGGAAACACCATATATTTT
NA	15	TRBV5-1	TRBJ2-6	NA	CASREGNSGANVLTF	TGCGCCAGCAGGGAGGGGAACTCTGGGGCCAACGTCCTGACTTTC
NA	16	TRBV19	TRBJ2-2	TRBD1	CASSTGTGTNTGELFF	TGTGCCAGTAGTACCGGGACAGGGACTAACACCGGGGAGCTGTTTTTT
NA	12	TRBV29-1	TRBJ1-2	NA	CSVTGTAKGYTF	TGCAGCGTAACCGGGACGGCCAAAGGCTACACCTTC
NA	14	TRBV5-1	TRBJ2-1	NA	CASRVQTGYNEQFF	TGCGCCAGCAGGGTCCAGACCGGATACAATGAGCAGTTCTTC
NA	14	TRBV25-1	TRBJ1-2	NA	CASSEYTGRDGYTF	TGTGCCAGCAGTGAATACACAGGGCGGGACGGCTACACCTTC
NA	10	TRBV6-6	TRBJ1-1	NA	CASINTEAFF	TGTGCCAGCATTAACACTGAAGCTTTCTTT
once	18	TRBV4-1	TRBJ2-3	TRBD2	CASSQVTDIAGGRDTQYF	TGCGCCAGCAGCCAAGTCACCGACATAGCGGGGGGAAGAGATACGCAGTATTTT
NA	15	TRBV7-9	TRBJ2-2	NA	CASSSYLANTGELFF	TGTGCCAGCAGCTCTTATTTAGCGAACACCGGGGAGCTGTTTTTT
NA	11	TRBV7-2	TRBJ2-1	NA	CASSLVSEQFF	TGTGCCAGCAGCTTAGTGAGTGAGCAGTTCTTC
NA	15	TRBV7-2	TRBJ1-1	NA	CASRPDYVGRTEAFF	TGTGCCAGCAGACCAGATTACGTGGGGCGCACTGAAGCTTTCTTT
NA	16	TRBV10-3	TRBJ2-1	NA	CAISETSQGRGNEQFF	TGTGCCATCAGTGAGACTAGCCAAGGGAGAGGGAATGAGCAGTTCTTC
NA	16	TRBV18	TRBJ1-3	TRBD1	CASSSTGQAAGNTIYF	TGTGCCAGCTCATCGACAGGACAGGCGGCTGGAAACACCATATATTTT
NA	17	TRBV21-1	TRBJ2-7	NA	CASKGVAGVYPDYEQYF	TGTGCCAGCAAGGGGGTAGCGGGAGTGTACCCCGACTACGAGCAGTACTTC
NA	14	TRBV29-1	TRBJ1-2	NA	CSVVYRDNRYGYTF	TGCAGCGTTGTTTACCGGGACAACCGATATGGCTACACCTTC
NA	15	TRBV28	TRBJ1-5	NA	CASSKPGDRDQPQHF	TGTGCCAGCAGTAAACCAGGGGATCGGGATCAGCCCCAGCATTTT
once	14	TRBV2	TRBJ2-7	NA	CASSLKLGLYEQYF	TGTGCCAGCAGTCTAAAATTAGGGCTCTACGAGCAGTACTTC
NA	12	TRBV6-5	TRBJ1-2	NA	CASSYFPGGYTF	TGTGCCAGCAGTTACTTCCCAGGAGGCTACACCTTC
NA	14	TRBV2	TRBJ2-7	TRBD1	CASRDDRGSYEQYF	TGTGCCAGCAGAGATGACAGGGGCTCCTACGAGCAGTACTTC
NA	12	TRBV30	TRBJ2-7	NA	CAWNYGSYEQYF	TGTGCCTGGAACTACGGATCCTACGAGCAGTACTTC
NA	14	TRBV7-2	TRBJ2-4	TRBD1	CASSPRTGKNIQYF	TGTGCCAGCAGCCCCCGGACAGGGAAAAACATTCAGTACTTC
NA	15	TRBV9	TRBJ2-3	NA	CASSVDQQSTDTQYF	TGTGCCAGCAGCGTAGACCAGCAAAGCACAGATACGCAGTATTTT